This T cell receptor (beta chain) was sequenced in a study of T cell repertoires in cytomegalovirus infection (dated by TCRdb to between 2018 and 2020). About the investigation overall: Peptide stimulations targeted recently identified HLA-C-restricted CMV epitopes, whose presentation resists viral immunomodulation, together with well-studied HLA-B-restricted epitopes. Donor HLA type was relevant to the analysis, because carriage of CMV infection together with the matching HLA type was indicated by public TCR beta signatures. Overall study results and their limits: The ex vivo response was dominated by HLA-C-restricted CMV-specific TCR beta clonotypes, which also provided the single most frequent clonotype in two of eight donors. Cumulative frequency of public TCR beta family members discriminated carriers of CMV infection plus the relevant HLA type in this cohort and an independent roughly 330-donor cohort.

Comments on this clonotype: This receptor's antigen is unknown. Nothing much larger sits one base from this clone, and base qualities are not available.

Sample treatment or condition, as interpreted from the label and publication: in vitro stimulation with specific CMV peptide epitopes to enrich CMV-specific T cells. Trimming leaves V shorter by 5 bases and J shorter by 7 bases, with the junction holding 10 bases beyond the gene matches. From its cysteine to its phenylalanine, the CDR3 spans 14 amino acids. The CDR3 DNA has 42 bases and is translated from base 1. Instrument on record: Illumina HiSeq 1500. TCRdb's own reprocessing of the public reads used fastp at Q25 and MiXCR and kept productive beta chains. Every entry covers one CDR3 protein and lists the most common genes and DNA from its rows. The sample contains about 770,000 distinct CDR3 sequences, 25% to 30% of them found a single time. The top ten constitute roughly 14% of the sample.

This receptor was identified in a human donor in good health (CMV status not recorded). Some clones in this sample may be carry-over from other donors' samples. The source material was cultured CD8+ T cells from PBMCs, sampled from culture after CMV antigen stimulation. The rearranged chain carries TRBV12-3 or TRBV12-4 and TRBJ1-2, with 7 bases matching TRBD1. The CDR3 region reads CASSISTGYIGYTF. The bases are TGTGCCAGCAGTATCTCGACAGGGTATATTGGCTACACCTTC.